These 22 T cell receptor beta chains came from one sample sequenced in a study of human T cells and chemical hapten exposure. Time point indicated: patch test 3, about 24 weeks after DPC sensitization. Treatment reported: therapeutic diphenylcyclopropenone sensitization with weekly scalp DPC. TCRdb re-derived calls from the RACE reads in MiXCR, one entry per CDR3 protein. This repertoire shows 150,000 to 200,000 distinct CDR3 sequences, around 30% found once; its top ten account for under 2.5%. Material: whole blood, obtained in connection with sensitization to the hapten diphenylcyclopropenone (DPC). All receptors derive from a woman under 30 with alopecia areata. Some clones in this sample may be carry-over from other donors' samples.

This clonotype was detected ten times or more. The chain is built from TRBV7-3 and TRBJ2-2; 11 bases match TRBD2. From germline, CDR1 is SGHTA and CDR2 FQGTGA. V lost 1 base and J lost 5; bases outside the gene matches: 9. CDR3 length: 18 amino acids. CDR3 region: CASSLNPQLAGVTGELFF. The CDR3 bases are TGTGCCAGCAGCTTAAACCCCCAACTAGCGGGAGTTACCGGGGAGCTGTTTTTT.

This clonotype appeared a few times. The gene calls are TRBV4-1 and TRBJ2-1, with TRBD2 matching over 8 bases. The CDR3 runs 19 residues. V shed 4 bases and J 3 bases; nucleotides not matched to a gene: 17. The V gene's germline CDR1 is MGHRA and CDR2 YSYEKL. The CDR3 coding sequence is TGCGCCAGCAGCCTCCCCAGCCAAGTACGGGCGGGAGGCTACAATGAGCAGTTCTTC. Encoded protein: CASSLPSQVRAGGYNEQFF.

This chain uses TRBV5-1 with TRBJ2-5; possible D gene TRBD2, 6 bases. The germline V gene has CDR1 SGHRS and CDR2 YFSETQ. The CDR3 length is 13 residues. V was pared by 7 bases and J by 5 bases, with 15 bases between. The CDR3 DNA reads TGCGCCAGCGGTATAGCGGTGGCGGAGACCCAGTACTTC. Translating it yields CASGIAVAETQYF.

The chain links TRBV2 to TRBJ2-3, with TRBD2 matching over 11 bases. The CDR3 length is 16 residues. Germline V gene lookup returns CDR1 SNHLY and CDR2 FYNNEI. V was pared by 10 bases and J by 0 bases, with 9 bases of the junction left unmatched. CDR3 DNA sequence: TGTGCCACCCCGGGACTAGCGGCTCCTAGCACAGATACGCAGTATTTT. Translating it yields CATPGLAAPSTDTQYF.

This chain's CDR3 is CSVEAYRGANEQFF. The CDR3 bases are TGCAGCGTTGAAGCCTACAGGGGAGCGAATGAGCAGTTCTTC. The chain carries TRBV29-1 and TRBJ2-1, with 7 bases fitting TRBD1. The germline V gene encodes CDR1 SQVTM and CDR2 ANQGSEA. J lost 7 bases, V lost 1 base, and 7 bases had no gene match. The CDR3 covers 14 residues.

The chain recombines TRBV20-1 with TRBJ1-2; the D gene is possibly TRBD1 (5 bases). The CDR3 spans 12 residues. In germline, CDR1 is DFQATT, CDR2 SNEGSKA (reference sequence). V was clipped by 3 bases and J by 8 bases, with 13 bases between them. CDR3 sequence: CSARSREKGYTF. CDR3 nucleotides: TGCAGTGCTAGGTCCAGGGAGAAGGGCTACACCTTC.

The sample holds many counts of this clonotype. V and J are TRBV9 and TRBJ1-3; D call uncertain. Per germline, CDR1 SGDLS and CDR2 YYNGEE. The ends were cut back, 0 bases at V and 0 bases at J, with 4 bases in the middle. The CDR3 contains 14 residues. In DNA form, the CDR3 reads TGTGCCAGCAGCGTAGCCGGCTCTGGAAACACCATATATTTT. It is translated as CASSVAGSGNTIYF.

This clonotype has at least ten counts. The chain couples TRBV7-2 to TRBJ2-5, with unresolved D. Trimming pared 1 base from V and 0 bases from J, leaving 6 bases between. Germline assignment: CDR1 SGHTA and CDR2 FQGNSA. The CDR3 runs to 14 residues. In DNA form, the CDR3 reads TGTGCCAGCAGCTTAGGCCTGTACCAAGAGACCCAGTACTTC. It yields the protein CASSLGLYQETQYF.

This chain connects TRBV12-3 or TRBV12-4 to TRBJ2-1; D ambiguous. The CDR3 totals 11 residues. Trimming shortened V by 6 bases and J by 10 bases, and 10 bases separated the two germline ends. Written as DNA, the CDR3 is TGTGCCAGCAGCCTCAGCAGGGAGCAGTTCTTC. This sequence encodes CASSLSREQFF.

This clonotype was observed once. The gene calls are TRBV6-5 and TRBJ2-3, with 7 nucleotides matching TRBD2. Germline CDR1 and CDR2: MNHEY and SVGAGI. With V trimmed by 3 bases and J by 0 bases, 12 bases remained unmatched. The CDR3 runs to 18 residues. For the CDR3, the DNA is TGTGCCAGCAGTTATTTCCCCGGGGGGAGAGTGAGCACAGATACGCAGTATTTT. Protein product: CASSYFPGGRVSTDTQYF.

A few counts support this clonotype. CDR3 DNA sequence: TGTGCCAGCAGTGAAGGAGATGCGGGGGCCCAGTACTTC. Residues: CASSEGDAGAQYF. The V gene is TRBV6-1, the J gene TRBJ2-5; TRBD2 agrees at 7 bases. This CDR3 is 13 amino acids long. Germline CDR1 and CDR2: MNHNS and SASEGT. V dropped 1 base and J dropped 9; count of bases not matched to a gene: 5.

This chain uses TRBV11-1 with TRBJ2-7, with D perhaps assigned TRBD1 or TRBD2 (6 bases each). The germline V gene encodes CDR1 SGHAT and CDR2 FQDESV (reference sequence). This CDR3 is 14 amino acids long. Trimming cost V 1 base and J 3 bases, with 10 bases left between them. CDR3: CASSLGGGGYEQYF. CDR3 sequence (DNA): TGTGCCAGCAGCTTAGGAGGGGGAGGCTACGAGCAGTACTTC.

The CDR3 coding sequence is TGTGCCAGCTCAACGGACAGGGGGCGCCAGGCAGATACGCAGTATTTT. It codes for CASSTDRGRQADTQYF. The chain links TRBV18 to TRBJ2-3; TRBD1 aligns across 11 bases. Germline assignment: CDR1 KGHSH and CDR2 LQKENI. The length of the CDR3 is 16 residues. V gave up 5 bases and J gave up 4 bases; unmatched junction bases: 8.

This clonotype occurred many times. The CDR3 protein is CASSLGNEQYF. The CDR3 DNA reads as TGTGCCAGCAGCTTAGGGAACGAGCAGTACTTC. The chain is built from TRBV11-2 and TRBJ2-7; no definite D call. CDR1 is SGHAT, CDR2 FQNNGV, per germline. V dropped 1 base and J dropped 5 bases, with 3 bases sitting between them. The length of the CDR3 is 11 residues.

The chain is built from TRBV10-1 and TRBJ2-5; tentatively, D is TRBD1 (6 bases). The germline V and J ends were trimmed by 6 bases and 2 bases, with 13 bases remaining between them. This CDR3 is 14 amino acids long. Germline CDR1 WNHNN, CDR2 SYGVQD (reference sequence). For the CDR3, the DNA is TGCGCCAGCAGGCCCAGGGGATTACAAGAGACCCAGTACTTC. Translated: CASRPRGLQETQYF.

The table lists this clonotype with a few counts. The CDR3 sequence: CASSSRDTFDRKTQYF. The CDR3 DNA reads TGTGCCAGCAGCTCCCGGGACACCTTCGACAGGAAGACCCAGTACTTC. The chain links TRBV11-1 to TRBJ2-5, with TRBD1 as a possible D gene (6 bases). Germline V gene sequence: CDR1 SGHAT, CDR2 FQDESV (reference sequence). CDR3 length equals 16 residues. The V end was cut by 4 bases, the J end by 6 bases, with 21 bases between.

The chain links TRBV24-1 to TRBJ2-1, with 12 bases matching TRBD1. CDR1 and CDR2 from the germline V gene are KGHDR and SFDVKD. CDR3 length equals 16 residues. Trimming removed 4 bases from V and 8 bases from J; junction bases left unmatched: 8. This CDR3 is CATSDFGTGGEDEQFF. DNA of the CDR3: TGTGCCACCAGTGACTTTGGGACAGGGGGCGAGGATGAGCAGTTCTTC.

A single count supports this clonotype. The chain uses TRBV7-2 and TRBJ2-3; no definite D call. V gave up 4 bases and J gave up 14 bases, with 13 bases separating them. CDR3 length: 11 residues. Germline V lookup: CDR1 SGHTA, CDR2 FQGNSA. The CDR3 DNA sequence: TGTGCCAGCAGCTCCCTAAGGTCCCCGTATTTT. Its translation is CASSSLRSPYF.

The rearrangement links TRBV20-1 to TRBJ2-7; 8 bases map to TRBD2. V lost 7 bases to trimming and J lost 0 bases; unmatched junction nucleotides: 2. The CDR3 is 12 amino acids. Germline lookup yields CDR1 DFQATT and CDR2 SNEGSKA (reference sequence). This chain's CDR3 is CSGGRSSYEQYF. The CDR3 nucleotides read TGCAGTGGCGGGAGGAGCTCCTACGAGCAGTACTTC.

The chain joins TRBV20-1 to TRBJ2-2; a weak D match, TRBD1 (5 bases). The germline V gene has CDR1 DFQATT and CDR2 SNEGSKA (reference sequence). Trimming left V 6 bases short and J 5 bases short, with 13 bases between. The CDR3 extends over 13 amino acids. CDR3 sequence: CSAPRVETGELFF. The CDR3 nucleotides are TGCAGTGCCCCCAGGGTCGAGACCGGGGAGCTGTTTTTT.

J is TRBJ1-2 and V is TRBV4-2; 7 bases align to TRBD1. Germline assignment: CDR1 LGHNA and CDR2 YNFKEQ. Trimming cost V 4 bases and J 1 base; bases outside gene matches: 3. The CDR3 is made up of 14 amino acids. As DNA, the CDR3 is TGTGCCAGCAGCCGGACAGGAGATAACTATGGCTACACCTTC. Translating gives CASSRTGDNYGYTF.

V and J are TRBV29-1 and TRBJ2-7; 13 nucleotides line up with TRBD2. The germline gives CDR1 SQVTM, CDR2 ANQGSEA. Trimming removed 6 bases from V and 2 bases from J; junction bases left unmatched: 1. CDR3 size: 13 residues. CDR3 protein: CSVGTSGTYEQYF. The CDR3, as DNA: TGCAGCGTAGGGACTAGCGGGACCTACGAGCAGTACTTC.